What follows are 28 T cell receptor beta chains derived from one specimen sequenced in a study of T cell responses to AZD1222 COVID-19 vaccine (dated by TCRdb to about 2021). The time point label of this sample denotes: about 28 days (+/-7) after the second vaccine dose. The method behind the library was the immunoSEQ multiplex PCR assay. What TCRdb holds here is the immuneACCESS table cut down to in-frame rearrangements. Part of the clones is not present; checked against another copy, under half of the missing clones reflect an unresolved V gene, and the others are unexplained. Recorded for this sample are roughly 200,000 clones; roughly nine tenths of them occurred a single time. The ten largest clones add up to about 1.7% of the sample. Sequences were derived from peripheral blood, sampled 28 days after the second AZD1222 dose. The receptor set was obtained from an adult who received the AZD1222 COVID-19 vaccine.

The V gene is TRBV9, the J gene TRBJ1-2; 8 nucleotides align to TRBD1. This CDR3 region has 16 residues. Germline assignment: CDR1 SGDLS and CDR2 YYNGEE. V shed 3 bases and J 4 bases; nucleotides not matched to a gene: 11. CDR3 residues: CASSARTGSGSYGYTF. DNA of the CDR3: TGTGCCAGCAGCGCCCGGACAGGGAGTGGGAGCTATGGCTACACCTTC.

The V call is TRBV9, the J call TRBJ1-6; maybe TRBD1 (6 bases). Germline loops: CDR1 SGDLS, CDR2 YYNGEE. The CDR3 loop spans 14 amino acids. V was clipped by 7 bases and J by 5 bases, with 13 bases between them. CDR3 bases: TGTGCCAGCGCCAGGAGACAGGATAATTCACCCCTCCACTTT. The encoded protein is CASARRQDNSPLHF.

The CDR3 DNA follows: TGTGCCAGCAGCTTTGCGGGTCCCCGGGAAGATGAGCAGTTCTTC. Translating it yields CASSFAGPREDEQFF. The chain employs TRBV7-8 and TRBJ2-1; TRBD2 might be the D (5 bases). Trimming pared 3 bases from V and 8 bases from J, leaving 17 bases between. The CDR3 has 15 amino acids. Germline CDR1 and CDR2: SGHVS and FQNEAQ.

The CDR3 DNA is TGTGCCAGCAGCACAGGGATGCGAGGACCCCAGCATTTT. Translating gives CASSTGMRGPQHF. The J gene is TRBJ1-5, the V gene TRBV27; weak D call: TRBD1 (6 bases). Trimming pared 6 bases from V and 10 bases from J, leaving 16 bases between. The CDR3 covers 13 residues. Germline assignment: CDR1 MNHEY and CDR2 SMNVEV (reference sequence).

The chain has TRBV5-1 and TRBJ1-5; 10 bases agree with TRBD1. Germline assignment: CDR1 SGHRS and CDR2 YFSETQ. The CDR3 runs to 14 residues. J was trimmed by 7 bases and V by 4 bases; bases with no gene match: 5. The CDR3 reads CASSAGTGEQPQHF. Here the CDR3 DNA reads TGCGCCAGCAGCGCAGGGACAGGGGAACAGCCCCAGCATTTT. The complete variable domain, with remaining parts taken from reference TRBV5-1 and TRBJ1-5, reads KAGVTQTPRYLIKTRGQQVTLSCSPISGHRSVSWYQQTPGQGLQFLFEYFSETQRNKGNFPGRFSGRQFSNSRSEMNVSTLELGDSALYLCASSAGTGEQPQHFGDGTRLSIL.

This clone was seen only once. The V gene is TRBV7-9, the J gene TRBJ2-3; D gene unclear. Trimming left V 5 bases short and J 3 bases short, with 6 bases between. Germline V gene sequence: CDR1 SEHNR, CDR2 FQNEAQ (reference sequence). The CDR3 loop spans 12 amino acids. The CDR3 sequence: CASSVLTDTQYF. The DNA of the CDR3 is TGTGCCAGCAGCGTACTAACAGATACGCAGTATTTT.

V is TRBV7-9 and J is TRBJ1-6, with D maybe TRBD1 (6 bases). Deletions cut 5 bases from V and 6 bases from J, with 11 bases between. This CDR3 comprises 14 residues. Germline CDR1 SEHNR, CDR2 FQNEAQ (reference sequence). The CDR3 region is CASSLQGSNSPLHF. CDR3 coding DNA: TGTGCCAGCAGCCTACAGGGATCTAATTCACCCCTCCACTTT.

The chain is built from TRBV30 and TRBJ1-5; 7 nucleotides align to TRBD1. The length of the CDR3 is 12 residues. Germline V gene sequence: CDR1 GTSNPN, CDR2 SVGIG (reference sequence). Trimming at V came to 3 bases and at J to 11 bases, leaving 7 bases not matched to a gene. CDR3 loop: CAWSKQGKAQHF. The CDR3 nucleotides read TGTGCCTGGAGCAAACAGGGGAAGGCCCAGCATTTT.

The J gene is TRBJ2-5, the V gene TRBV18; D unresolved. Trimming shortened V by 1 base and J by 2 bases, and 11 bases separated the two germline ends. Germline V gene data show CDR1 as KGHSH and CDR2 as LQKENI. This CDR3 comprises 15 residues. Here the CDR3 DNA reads TGTGCCAGCTCACCACGAGTCGCAGATCAAGAGACCCAGTACTTC. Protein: CASSPRVADQETQYF.

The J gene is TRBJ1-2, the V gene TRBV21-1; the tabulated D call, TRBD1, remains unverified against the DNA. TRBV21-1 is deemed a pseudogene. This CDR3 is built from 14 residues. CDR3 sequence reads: CASSSAGQSKGYTF. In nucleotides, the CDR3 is TGTGCCAGCAGCAGTGCAGGACAGTCCAAGGGCTACACCTTC.

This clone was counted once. The chain's CDR3 is CASSLGQGLGAGTDTQYF. CDR3 nucleotide sequence: TGTGCCAGCAGCTTGGGGCAGGGGTTGGGAGCGGGCACAGATACGCAGTATTTT. The chain couples TRBV5-4 to TRBJ2-3; D possibly corresponds to TRBD1 (6 bases). V was clipped by 0 bases and J by 1 base, with 18 bases between them. The CDR3 is 18 amino acids. Germline CDR1 reads SGHNT; CDR2 reads YYREEE (reference sequence).

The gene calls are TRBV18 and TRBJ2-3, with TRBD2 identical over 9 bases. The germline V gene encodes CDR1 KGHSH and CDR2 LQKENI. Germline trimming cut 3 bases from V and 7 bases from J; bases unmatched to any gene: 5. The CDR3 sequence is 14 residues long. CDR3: CASSPASGRNTQYF. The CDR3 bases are TGTGCCAGCTCACCGGCGAGCGGGAGGAATACGCAGTATTTT. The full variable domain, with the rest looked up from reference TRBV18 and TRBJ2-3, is NAGVMQNPRHLVRRRGQEARLRCSPMKGHSHVYWYRQLPEEGLKFMVYLQKENIIDESGMPKERFSAEFPKEGPSILRIQQVVRGDSAAYFCASSPASGRNTQYFGPGTRLTVL.

Here the CDR3 DNA reads TGTGCCTGGACAGGGGGCGGCCACAATGAGCAGTTCTTC. Its translation is CAWTGGGHNEQFF. This chain connects TRBV30 to TRBJ2-1; 8 bases fit TRBD1. There are 13 residues in the CDR3. Germline loops: CDR1 GTSNPN, CDR2 SVGIG (reference sequence). V was clipped by 4 bases and J by 5 bases; unmatched bases: 4.

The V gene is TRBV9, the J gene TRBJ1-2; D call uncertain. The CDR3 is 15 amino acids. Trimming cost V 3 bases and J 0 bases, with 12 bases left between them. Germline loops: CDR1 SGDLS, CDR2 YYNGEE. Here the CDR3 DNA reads TGTGCCAGCAGCGCTCCCCGGGGAGCTAACTATGGCTACACCTTC. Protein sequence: CASSAPRGANYGYTF.

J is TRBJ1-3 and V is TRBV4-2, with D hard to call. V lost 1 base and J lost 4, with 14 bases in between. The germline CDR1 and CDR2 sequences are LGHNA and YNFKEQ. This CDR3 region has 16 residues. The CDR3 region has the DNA TGTGCCAGCAGCCAAGCTTTCAAGGCAACGGGAAACACCATATATTTT. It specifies CASSQAFKATGNTIYF.

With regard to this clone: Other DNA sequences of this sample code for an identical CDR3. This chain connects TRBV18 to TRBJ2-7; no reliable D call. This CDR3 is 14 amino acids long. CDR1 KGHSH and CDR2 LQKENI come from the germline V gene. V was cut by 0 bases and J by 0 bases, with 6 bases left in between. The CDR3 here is CASSPPGPSYEQYF. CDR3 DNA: TGTGCCAGCTCACCACCAGGGCCCTCCTACGAGCAGTACTTC.

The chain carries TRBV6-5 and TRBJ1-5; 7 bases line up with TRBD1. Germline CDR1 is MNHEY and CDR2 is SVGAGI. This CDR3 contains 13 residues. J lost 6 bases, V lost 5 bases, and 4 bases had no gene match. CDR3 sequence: CASSPQGGQPQHF. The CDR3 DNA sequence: TGTGCCAGCAGTCCCCAGGGGGGTCAGCCCCAGCATTTT.

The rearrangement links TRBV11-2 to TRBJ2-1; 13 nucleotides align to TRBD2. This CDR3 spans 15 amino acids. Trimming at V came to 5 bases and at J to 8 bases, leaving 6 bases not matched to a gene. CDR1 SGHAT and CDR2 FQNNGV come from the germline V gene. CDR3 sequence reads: CASSQGTSGVDEQFF. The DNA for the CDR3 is TGTGCCAGCAGCCAGGGGACTAGCGGGGTCGATGAGCAGTTCTTC.

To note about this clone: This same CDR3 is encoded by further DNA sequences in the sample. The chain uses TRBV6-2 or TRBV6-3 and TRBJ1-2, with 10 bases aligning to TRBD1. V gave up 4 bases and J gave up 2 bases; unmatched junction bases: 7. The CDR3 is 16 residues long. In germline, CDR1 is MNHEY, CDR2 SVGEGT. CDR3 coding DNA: TGTGCCAGCAGTTCCCTCCCGGGACAGGGGAACTATGGCTACACCTTC. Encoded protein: CASSSLPGQGNYGYTF.

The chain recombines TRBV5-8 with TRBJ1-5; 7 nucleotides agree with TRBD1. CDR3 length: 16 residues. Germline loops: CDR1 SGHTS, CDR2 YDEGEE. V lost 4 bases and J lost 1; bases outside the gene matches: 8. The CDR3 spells CASSPGQAGSNQPQHF. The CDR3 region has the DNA TGTGCCAGCAGCCCCGGACAGGCGGGAAGCAATCAGCCCCAGCATTTT.

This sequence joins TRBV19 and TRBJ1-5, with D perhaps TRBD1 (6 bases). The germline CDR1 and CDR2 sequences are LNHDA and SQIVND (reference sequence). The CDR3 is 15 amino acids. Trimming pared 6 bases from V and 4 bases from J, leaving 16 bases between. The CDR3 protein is CASRSTGRRNQPQHF. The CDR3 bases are TGTGCCAGTAGATCCACAGGGAGGAGGAATCAGCCCCAGCATTTT.

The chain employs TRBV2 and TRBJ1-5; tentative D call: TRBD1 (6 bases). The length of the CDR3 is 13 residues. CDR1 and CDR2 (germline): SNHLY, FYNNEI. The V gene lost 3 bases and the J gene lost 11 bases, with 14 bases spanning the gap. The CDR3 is CASSERGKDAQHF. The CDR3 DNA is TGTGCCAGCAGTGAGAGGGGGAAGGATGCCCAGCATTTT.

The CDR3 DNA sequence: TGCAGCGTTGTCACAGGCCCCTACGAGCAGTACTTC. Translation: CSVVTGPYEQYF. This chain connects TRBV29-1 to TRBJ2-7, with D possibly TRBD1 on 5 matching bases. This CDR3 has 12 amino acids. Trimming removed 4 bases at V and 2 bases at J, with 9 bases between. Germline-derived CDR1 and CDR2 are SQVTM and ANQGSEA.

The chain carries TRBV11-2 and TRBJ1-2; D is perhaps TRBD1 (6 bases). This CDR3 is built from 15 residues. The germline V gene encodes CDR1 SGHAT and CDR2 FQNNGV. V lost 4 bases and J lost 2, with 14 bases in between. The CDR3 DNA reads TGTGCCAGCAGCTCTCGCAACAGGGAGAACTATGGCTACACCTTC. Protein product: CASSSRNRENYGYTF.

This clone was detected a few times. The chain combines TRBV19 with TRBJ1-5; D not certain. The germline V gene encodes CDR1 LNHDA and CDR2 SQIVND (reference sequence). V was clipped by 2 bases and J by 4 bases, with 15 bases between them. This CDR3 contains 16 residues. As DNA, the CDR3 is TGTGCCAGTAGTATACCTCTTGGCATAATAAATCAGCCCCAGCATTTT. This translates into CASSIPLGIINQPQHF.

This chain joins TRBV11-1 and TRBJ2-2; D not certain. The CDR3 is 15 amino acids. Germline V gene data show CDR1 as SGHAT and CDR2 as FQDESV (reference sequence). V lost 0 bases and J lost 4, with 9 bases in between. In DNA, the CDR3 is TGTGCCAGCAGCTTAGCAGGGATGGCCACCGGGGAGCTGTTTTTT. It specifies CASSLAGMATGELFF.

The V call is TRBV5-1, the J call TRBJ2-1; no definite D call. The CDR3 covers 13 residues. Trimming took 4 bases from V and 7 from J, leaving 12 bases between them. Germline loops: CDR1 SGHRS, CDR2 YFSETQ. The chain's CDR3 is CASSPALGNEQFF. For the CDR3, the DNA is TGCGCCAGCAGCCCGGCCCTGGGTAATGAGCAGTTCTTC. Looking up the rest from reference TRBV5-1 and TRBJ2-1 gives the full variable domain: KAGVTQTPRYLIKTRGQQVTLSCSPISGHRSVSWYQQTPGQGLQFLFEYFSETQRNKGNFPGRFSGRQFSNSRSEMNVSTLELGDSALYLCASSPALGNEQFFGPGTRLTVL.

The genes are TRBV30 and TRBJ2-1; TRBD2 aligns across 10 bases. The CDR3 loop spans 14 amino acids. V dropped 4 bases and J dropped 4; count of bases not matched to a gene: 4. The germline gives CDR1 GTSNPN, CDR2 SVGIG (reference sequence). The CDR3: CAWKGTSEYNEQFF. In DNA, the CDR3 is TGTGCCTGGAAGGGGACTAGCGAATACAATGAGCAGTTCTTC. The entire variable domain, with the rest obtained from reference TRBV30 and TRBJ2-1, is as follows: SQTIHQWPATLVQPVGSPLSLECTVEGTSNPNLYWYRQAAGRGLQLLFYSVGIGQISSEVPQNLSASRPQDRQFILSSKKLLLSDSGFYLCAWKGTSEYNEQFFGPGTRLTVL.